What follows describes a single T cell receptor beta chain. Its antigen is currently unknown. The data originate from a study of blood T cells in healthy people across ages. Trimming shortened V by 9 bases and J by 0 bases, and 15 bases separated the two germline ends. This CDR3 region has 15 residues. Regarding the study as a whole: Versus aged donors, long-lived donors had higher diversity and more naive CD4+ cells. With naive T cell percentage, TCR beta diversity showed a strong correlation.

The donors, all healthy, were Caucasians living in Russia, aged about 6 to 100. Then a second PCR, running roughly 6 to 11 cycles, was carried out with a sample-barcoded 5' primer and a J-beta primer mix. TCRdb recomputed calls from the 5' RACE reads with MiXCR, one row per CDR3 protein. This sample carries approximately 810,000 distinct CDR3 sequences, 29% of them seen once, and the ten largest clones take 15% to 20%. The TCR sequence derives from a woman of 80 years or more in good health. The chain is built from TRBV12-3 or TRBV12-4 and TRBJ1-5; a weak D match, TRBD1 (6 bases). Input material: blood. DNA for the CDR3: TGTGCCAGTAAACAGGGTCACGATAGCAATCAGCCCCAGCATTTT. Protein sequence: CASKQGHDSNQPQHF.